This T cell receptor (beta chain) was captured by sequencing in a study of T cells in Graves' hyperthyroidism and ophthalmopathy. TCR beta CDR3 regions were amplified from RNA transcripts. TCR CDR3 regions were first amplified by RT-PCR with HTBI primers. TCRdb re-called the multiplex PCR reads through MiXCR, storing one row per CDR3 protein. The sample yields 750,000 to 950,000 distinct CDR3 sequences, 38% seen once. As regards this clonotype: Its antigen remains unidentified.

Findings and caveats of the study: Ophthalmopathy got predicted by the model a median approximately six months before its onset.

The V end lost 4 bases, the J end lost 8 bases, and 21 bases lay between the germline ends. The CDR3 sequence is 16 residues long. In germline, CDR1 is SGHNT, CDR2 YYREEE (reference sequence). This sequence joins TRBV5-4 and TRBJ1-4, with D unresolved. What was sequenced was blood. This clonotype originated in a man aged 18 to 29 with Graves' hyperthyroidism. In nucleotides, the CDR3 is TGTGCCAGCAGCCCCGACACCGCCGGGAGGTACGAAAAACTGTTTTTT. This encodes CASSPDTAGRYEKLFF.